This is a list of T cell receptor beta chains from one sample in a study of T-cell reconstitution after alpha-beta-depleted transplantation in children. Via MiXCR, TCRdb re-called the PCR reads, giving one row per CDR3 protein. This sample has approximately 340,000 distinct CDR3 sequences, with approximately 10% found just once. Source: PBMCs from the stem cell graft donor, taken from the stem cell graft. These receptors came from a human donor who donated a stem cell graft to a child with acute lymphoblastic leukemia. CDR3s include the opening cysteine and the closing phenylalanine or tryptophan. Fields, in order: V gene, D gene, clone size, J gene, CDR3 protein, CDR3 DNA. D genes are given only for firm matches. Size is omitted from some rows. Given values are once, few, many or a class for expanded clones.

v_call: TRBV5-1
d_call: .
clone_size: many
j_call: TRBJ1-1
cdr3_aa: CASSLVSVFTEAFF
cdr3_nt: TGCGCCAGCAGCTTGGTTTCTGTTTTCACTGAAGCTTTCTTT

v_call: TRBV12-3/TRBV12-4
d_call: TRBD1
clone_size: many
j_call: TRBJ2-5
cdr3_aa: CASSPEQGDEETQYF
cdr3_nt: TGTGCCAGCAGCCCGGAACAGGGGGATGAGGAGACCCAGTACTTC

v_call: TRBV7-9
d_call: TRBD2
clone_size: few
j_call: TRBJ2-5
cdr3_aa: CASSQAAGTSGRETQYF
cdr3_nt: TGTGCCAGCAGCCAGGCGGCCGGGACTAGCGGAAGGGAGACCCAGTACTTC

v_call: TRBV11-2
d_call: .
clone_size: .
j_call: TRBJ2-1
cdr3_aa: CASSTIAAPSNEQFF
cdr3_nt: TGTGCCAGCAGCACCATAGCGGCCCCCTCCAATGAGCAGTTCTTC

v_call: TRBV20-1
d_call: TRBD2
clone_size: .
j_call: TRBJ2-5
cdr3_aa: CRPNRVGLAAQETQYF
cdr3_nt: TGCAGGCCCAATCGGGTGGGACTAGCGGCACAAGAGACCCAGTACTTC

v_call: TRBV12-3/TRBV12-4
d_call: TRBD2
clone_size: few
j_call: TRBJ2-1
cdr3_aa: CASSFDSGSNEQFF
cdr3_nt: TGTGCCAGCAGTTTTGATAGCGGGAGCAATGAGCAGTTCTTC

v_call: TRBV20-1
d_call: .
clone_size: many
j_call: TRBJ2-7
cdr3_aa: CSAREPGPSYEQYF
cdr3_nt: TGCAGTGCTAGAGAGCCTGGACCATCATACGAGCAGTACTTC

v_call: TRBV29-1
d_call: TRBD2
clone_size: .
j_call: TRBJ2-1
cdr3_aa: CSVDMSREGRNEQFF
cdr3_nt: TGCAGCGTTGACATGTCGCGGGAGGGCCGAAATGAGCAGTTCTTC

v_call: TRBV12-3/TRBV12-4
d_call: .
clone_size: .
j_call: TRBJ2-7
cdr3_aa: CASSLGDYGAYEQYF
cdr3_nt: TGTGCCAGCAGTTTAGGAGACTACGGGGCCTACGAGCAGTACTTC

v_call: TRBV15
d_call: .
clone_size: many
j_call: TRBJ2-5
cdr3_aa: CATSRAGAQETQYF
cdr3_nt: TGTGCCACCAGCAGAGCGGGAGCCCAAGAGACCCAGTACTTC

v_call: TRBV12-3/TRBV12-4
d_call: .
clone_size: .
j_call: TRBJ2-5
cdr3_aa: CATQSNSQETQYF
cdr3_nt: TGTGCCACCCAGTCAAACTCGCAAGAGACCCAGTACTTC

v_call: TRBV6-1
d_call: .
clone_size: .
j_call: TRBJ1-2
cdr3_aa: CASSEDRDTYGYTF
cdr3_nt: TGTGCCAGCAGTGAAGACCGGGACACCTATGGCTACACCTTC

v_call: TRBV12-3/TRBV12-4
d_call: .
clone_size: .
j_call: TRBJ2-5
cdr3_aa: CASSFSTKTQYF
cdr3_nt: TGTGCCAGCAGTTTCTCAACCAAGACCCAGTACTTC

v_call: TRBV5-5
d_call: TRBD1
clone_size: many
j_call: TRBJ1-2
cdr3_aa: CASSLNGQGNYGYTF
cdr3_nt: TGTGCCAGCAGCTTGAATGGACAGGGGAACTATGGCTACACCTTC

v_call: TRBV4-3
d_call: TRBD2
clone_size: few
j_call: TRBJ2-3
cdr3_aa: CASSQEGLRTSGASTDTQYF
cdr3_nt: TGCGCCAGCAGCCAAGAAGGCCTCAGGACTAGCGGGGCTAGCACAGATACGCAGTATTTT

v_call: TRBV5-1
d_call: .
clone_size: .
j_call: TRBJ2-7
cdr3_aa: CASSLGVRDYEQYF
cdr3_nt: TGCGCCAGCAGCTTGGGCGTCAGAGACTACGAGCAGTACTTC

v_call: TRBV7-9
d_call: .
clone_size: few
j_call: TRBJ2-3
cdr3_aa: CASSSPVVSDTQYF
cdr3_nt: TGTGCCAGCAGCTCCCCCGTAGTTTCCGATACGCAGTATTTT

v_call: TRBV20-1
d_call: TRBD2
clone_size: many
j_call: TRBJ2-2
cdr3_aa: CSARTREGTTGELFF
cdr3_nt: TGCAGTGCTAGAACGCGGGAGGGGACCACCGGGGAGCTGTTTTTT

v_call: TRBV7-2
d_call: TRBD1
clone_size: many
j_call: TRBJ1-6
cdr3_aa: CASSLTTGGSPLHF
cdr3_nt: TGTGCCAGCAGCTTAACGACAGGGGGATCACCCCTCCACTTT

v_call: TRBV4-1
d_call: TRBD1
clone_size: .
j_call: TRBJ1-2
cdr3_aa: CASRGTGGLSYTF
cdr3_nt: TGCGCCAGCAGGGGGACAGGGGGTCTGAGCTACACCTTC

v_call: TRBV28
d_call: .
clone_size: .
j_call: TRBJ2-2
cdr3_aa: CASSLWDFANTGELFF
cdr3_nt: TGTGCCAGCAGTTTATGGGACTTCGCGAACACCGGGGAGCTGTTTTTT

v_call: TRBV7-2
d_call: TRBD1
clone_size: many
j_call: TRBJ2-7
cdr3_aa: CASSSTGVGQYF
cdr3_nt: TGTGCCAGCAGCTCCACAGGGGTCGGGCAGTACTTC